A selection of T cell receptor beta chains follows, all from one sample in a study of beta chain features in type 1 diabetes. Sequenced by immunoSEQ multiplex PCR; TCRdb stores in-frame clones only, minus some. The sample records roughly 260,000 clones, approximately 11% being singletons. Sequences were obtained from naive CD4+ T cells from blood. All receptors derive from a man younger than 45 with type 1 diabetes. Each CDR3 is given with its conserved first and last residue. The order of the fields is D gene, V gene, clone size, J gene, CDR3 DNA, CDR3 protein. A D gene is named only where the DNA matches it firmly. Part of the rows lack a size; the others show once, few, many or a class for expanded clones.

D gene: .
V gene: TRBV7-8
clone size: .
J gene: TRBJ1-6
CDR3 DNA: TGTGCCAGCACCCCTAGGGGACAATCACCCCTCCACTTT
CDR3 protein: CASTPRGQSPLHF

D gene: .
V gene: TRBV18
clone size: few
J gene: TRBJ1-6
CDR3 DNA: TGTGCCAGCTCCACCCTTGCGAGTTCACCCCTCCACTTT
CDR3 protein: CASSTLASSPLHF

D gene: .
V gene: TRBV20-1
clone size: .
J gene: TRBJ2-3
CDR3 DNA: TGCAGTGCTAGCGACAGAGGTACGCAGTATTTT
CDR3 protein: CSASDRGTQYF

D gene: .
V gene: TRBV2
clone size: .
J gene: TRBJ2-2
CDR3 DNA: TGTGCCAGCAGTGAAATGGGGGCGCGAACCGGGGAGCTGTTTTTT
CDR3 protein: CASSEMGARTGELFF

D gene: .
V gene: TRBV29-1
clone size: .
J gene: TRBJ2-5
CDR3 DNA: TGCAGCTTAACTAGAAACCAAGAGACCCAGTACTTC
CDR3 protein: CSLTRNQETQYF

D gene: .
V gene: TRBV6-1
clone size: .
J gene: TRBJ2-2
CDR3 DNA: TGTGCCAGCAGGGGAGCAAAGAACACCGGGGAGCTGTTTTTT
CDR3 protein: CASRGAKNTGELFF

D gene: TRBD2
V gene: TRBV7-8
clone size: few
J gene: TRBJ2-4
CDR3 DNA: TGTGCCAGCAGCTACCGGGACTACGGAAACATTCAGTACTTC
CDR3 protein: CASSYRDYGNIQYF

D gene: .
V gene: TRBV18
clone size: .
J gene: TRBJ1-5
CDR3 DNA: TGTGCCAGCTCACCGGCACATAATAGCAATCAGCCCCAGCATTTT
CDR3 protein: CASSPAHNSNQPQHF

D gene: TRBD2
V gene: TRBV11-2
clone size: .
J gene: TRBJ2-1
CDR3 DNA: TGTGCCAGCAGCAAGGGGACTAGCGGGGGGTTTAACGATGAGCAGTTCTTC
CDR3 protein: CASSKGTSGGFNDEQFF

D gene: TRBD1
V gene: TRBV10-3
clone size: few
J gene: TRBJ2-1
CDR3 DNA: TGTGCCATCAGGGGATCAGGGGGTCTGGCCTACAATGAGCAGTTCTTC
CDR3 protein: CAIRGSGGLAYNEQFF

D gene: .
V gene: TRBV5-1
clone size: few
J gene: TRBJ1-1
CDR3 DNA: TGCGCCAGCAGCTTGGTATCGAACACTGAAGCTTTCTTT
CDR3 protein: CASSLVSNTEAFF

D gene: .
V gene: TRBV10-3
clone size: .
J gene: TRBJ1-1
CDR3 DNA: TGTGCCATCAGGGCAACTGGGCAGACTGAAGCTTTCTTT
CDR3 protein: CAIRATGQTEAFF

D gene: .
V gene: TRBV11-1
clone size: few
J gene: TRBJ1-2
CDR3 DNA: TGTGCCAGCAGCGTAGCCCGGGACACGGTCTACACCTTC
CDR3 protein: CASSVARDTVYTF

D gene: TRBD2
V gene: TRBV9
clone size: few
J gene: TRBJ2-3
CDR3 DNA: TGTGCCAGCAGCGTAGGGACTAGCGGGGGAGTAGGAACAGATACGCAGTATTTT
CDR3 protein: CASSVGTSGGVGTDTQYF

D gene: TRBD1
V gene: TRBV2
clone size: .
J gene: TRBJ2-7
CDR3 DNA: TGTGCCAGCAGCGACAGGGCGCCCTACGAGCAGTACTTC
CDR3 protein: CASSDRAPYEQYF

D gene: .
V gene: TRBV14
clone size: few
J gene: TRBJ2-5
CDR3 DNA: TGTGCCAGCAGCATAGTGGAGACCCAGTACTTC
CDR3 protein: CASSIVETQYF

D gene: .
V gene: TRBV20-1
clone size: few
J gene: TRBJ2-5
CDR3 DNA: TGCAGTGCTAGCCTCCTAGGGACTCCGTACTTC
CDR3 protein: CSASLLGTPYF

D gene: .
V gene: TRBV28
clone size: few
J gene: TRBJ1-1
CDR3 DNA: TGTGCCAGCAGCCTCCTCAGGGAAGGGGCTTTCTTT
CDR3 protein: CASSLLREGAFF

D gene: TRBD1
V gene: TRBV29-1
clone size: few
J gene: TRBJ2-5
CDR3 DNA: TGCAGCGTATCACAGGGGGCAGAGACCCAGTACTTC
CDR3 protein: CSVSQGAETQYF

D gene: .
V gene: TRBV2
clone size: few
J gene: TRBJ1-1
CDR3 DNA: TGTGCCAGCATGCAACAGAGTATGAACACTGAAGCTTTCTTT
CDR3 protein: CASMQQSMNTEAFF

D gene: .
V gene: TRBV7-2
clone size: few
J gene: TRBJ1-4
CDR3 DNA: TGTGCCAGCAGTGAGAGAGCAACTAATGAAAAACTGTTTTTT
CDR3 protein: CASSERATNEKLFF

D gene: .
V gene: TRBV19
clone size: few
J gene: TRBJ1-1
CDR3 DNA: TGTGCCAGTAGCCGGGGACCACTCACGCGGGGCCAGAACACTGAAGCTTTCTTT
CDR3 protein: CASSRGPLTRGQNTEAFF

D gene: TRBD1
V gene: TRBV7-2
clone size: .
J gene: TRBJ1-6
CDR3 DNA: TGTGCCAGCAGCTTGCGGGACAGCAATTCACCCCTCCACTTT
CDR3 protein: CASSLRDSNSPLHF

D gene: .
V gene: TRBV27
clone size: few
J gene: TRBJ1-1
CDR3 DNA: TGTGCCAGCAGCTGGGGGGGGGCGAGCACTGAAGCTTTCTTT
CDR3 protein: CASSWGGASTEAFF

D gene: .
V gene: TRBV9
clone size: few
J gene: TRBJ1-5
CDR3 DNA: TGTGCCAGCAGCGTCCAGGGTGGGTGTGGTCAGCCCCAGCATTTT
CDR3 protein: CASSVQGGCGQPQHF

D gene: .
V gene: TRBV5-1
clone size: few
J gene: TRBJ2-1
CDR3 DNA: TGCGCCAGCAGCTTGGTAGGGGCAGGGGATGAGCAGTTCTTC
CDR3 protein: CASSLVGAGDEQFF

D gene: .
V gene: TRBV27
clone size: few
J gene: TRBJ2-7
CDR3 DNA: TGTGCCAGCAGTCGTACTCGGACAATCAGCTCCTACGAGCAGTACTTC
CDR3 protein: CASSRTRTISSYEQYF

D gene: .
V gene: TRBV7-6
clone size: few
J gene: TRBJ1-4
CDR3 DNA: TGTGCCAGCAGTCGTACCGGGACTGCTAATGAAAAACTGTTTTTT
CDR3 protein: CASSRTGTANEKLFF

D gene: .
V gene: TRBV2
clone size: .
J gene: TRBJ2-3
CDR3 DNA: TGTGCCAGCAGTGAAGATCTCACAGATACGCAGTATTTT
CDR3 protein: CASSEDLTDTQYF

D gene: .
V gene: TRBV18
clone size: .
J gene: TRBJ2-7
CDR3 DNA: TGTGCCAGCTCCCCCGAAGAGCAAAACTCCTACGAGCAGTACTTC
CDR3 protein: CASSPEEQNSYEQYF

D gene: .
V gene: TRBV15
clone size: few
J gene: TRBJ1-5
CDR3 DNA: TGTGCCACCAGCAGAGGAGGCGGCAGGGGAAACAATCAGCCCCAGCATTTT
CDR3 protein: CATSRGGGRGNNQPQHF

D gene: TRBD1
V gene: TRBV2
clone size: .
J gene: TRBJ2-3
CDR3 DNA: TGTGCCAGCAGCGAACAGGGGGGCGGGGAGAGGCAGTATTTT
CDR3 protein: CASSEQGGGERQYF

D gene: TRBD1
V gene: TRBV4-3
clone size: .
J gene: TRBJ1-2
CDR3 DNA: TGCGCCAGCAGCCAAGGGACAGGGGAAGGTGGCTACACCTTC
CDR3 protein: CASSQGTGEGGYTF

D gene: TRBD2
V gene: TRBV29-1
clone size: .
J gene: TRBJ2-5
CDR3 DNA: TGCAGCGTTGCTTCCAGCGGGGGCCAAGAGACCCAGTACTTC
CDR3 protein: CSVASSGGQETQYF

D gene: TRBD2
V gene: TRBV7-2
clone size: .
J gene: TRBJ2-4
CDR3 DNA: TGTGCCAGCAGCCCACTAGCGGGGCGACGGAACATTCAGTACTTC
CDR3 protein: CASSPLAGRRNIQYF

D gene: TRBD2
V gene: TRBV11-2
clone size: few
J gene: TRBJ2-7
CDR3 DNA: TGTGCCAGCAGCTTAGCTGCGGGGGGGGGATACGAGCAGTACTTC
CDR3 protein: CASSLAAGGGYEQYF

D gene: .
V gene: TRBV29-1
clone size: few
J gene: TRBJ2-7
CDR3 DNA: TGCAGCGTTGAAGATCCACTCACTCGCTACGAGCAGTACTTC
CDR3 protein: CSVEDPLTRYEQYF

D gene: TRBD2
V gene: TRBV25-1
clone size: .
J gene: TRBJ2-3
CDR3 DNA: TGTGCCAGCAGCGTACTAGCGGGGGACACAGATACGCAGTATTTT
CDR3 protein: CASSVLAGDTDTQYF

D gene: TRBD1
V gene: TRBV5-1
clone size: few
J gene: TRBJ2-3
CDR3 DNA: TGCGCCAGCAGCCCCGGACAGGGACCAGATACGCAGTATTTT
CDR3 protein: CASSPGQGPDTQYF

D gene: .
V gene: TRBV29-1
clone size: few
J gene: TRBJ1-1
CDR3 DNA: TGCAGCGCCCGGGGGTCACTGAACACTGAAGCTTTCTTT
CDR3 protein: CSARGSLNTEAFF

D gene: .
V gene: TRBV6-1
clone size: few
J gene: TRBJ1-3
CDR3 DNA: TGTGCCAGCAGGGACAGCTCTGGAAACACCATATATTTT
CDR3 protein: CASRDSSGNTIYF

D gene: TRBD1
V gene: TRBV5-5
clone size: few
J gene: TRBJ1-4
CDR3 DNA: TGTGCCAGCAGCTTGGGGACAGGGCGCGAAAAACTGTTTTTT
CDR3 protein: CASSLGTGREKLFF

D gene: .
V gene: TRBV18
clone size: few
J gene: TRBJ1-4
CDR3 DNA: TGTGCCAGCTCCCTCACGGACATGGGTCGGGCTGAAAAACTGTTTTTT
CDR3 protein: CASSLTDMGRAEKLFF

D gene: .
V gene: TRBV5-1
clone size: few
J gene: TRBJ2-7
CDR3 DNA: TGCGCCAGCAGCTTGGCCCTAGTGCAGTCCTCCTACGAGCAGTACTTC
CDR3 protein: CASSLALVQSSYEQYF

D gene: .
V gene: TRBV6-6
clone size: .
J gene: TRBJ1-5
CDR3 DNA: TGTGCCAGCAGTGGTGGGAGAGCGGGATATCAGCCCCAGCATTTT
CDR3 protein: CASSGGRAGYQPQHF

D gene: TRBD2
V gene: TRBV18
clone size: few
J gene: TRBJ2-7
CDR3 DNA: TGTGCCAGCTCACCACGGGGGGGTATGAACGAGCAGTACTTC
CDR3 protein: CASSPRGGMNEQYF

D gene: TRBD1
V gene: TRBV5-4
clone size: few
J gene: TRBJ1-1
CDR3 DNA: TGTGCCAGCAGGGATGCCCGGACAGGGGACGACACTGAAGCTTTCTTT
CDR3 protein: CASRDARTGDDTEAFF

D gene: .
V gene: TRBV5-1
clone size: .
J gene: TRBJ2-1
CDR3 DNA: TGCGCCAGCAGCCCTGGGCCTCTCTCTTACAATGAGCAGTTCTTC
CDR3 protein: CASSPGPLSYNEQFF